These 29 T cell receptor beta chains share one sample of origin, sequenced in a study of CD8 T cells in Susac syndrome. After extraction with the RNeasy kit, about 0.45 to 1 ug of the RNA was reverse transcribed using random hexamers. TCRdb processed the immunoSEQ multiplex PCR reads anew with MiXCR; each CDR3 protein has one entry. This repertoire shows 400,000 or so distinct CDR3 sequences, around 83% found once; its top ten account for approximately 0.11%. The specimen sequenced was CD8+ T cells from PBMCs. The receptors derive from a human donor with multiple sclerosis.

J is TRBJ2-1 and V is TRBV4-2, with 10 bases identical to TRBD2. Germline assignment: CDR1 LGHNA and CDR2 YNFKEQ. The V segment lost 2 bases and the J segment 9 bases; nucleotides outside the gene matches: 13. The CDR3 totals 17 residues. This CDR3 reads CASSQTRSGGAWGEQFF. CDR3 DNA: TGTGCCAGCAGCCAAACGAGAAGCGGGGGGGCCTGGGGTGAGCAGTTCTTC.

V and J are TRBV7-6 and TRBJ2-7, with TRBD1 matching 9 bases. The CDR3 runs to 14 residues. Germline trimming cut 6 bases from V and 3 bases from J; bases unmatched to any gene: 6. CDR1 is SGHVS, CDR2 FNYEAQ, per germline. For the CDR3, the DNA is TGTGCCAGCAGAGACCCGGGACAGGGCTACGAGCAGTACTTC. This translates into CASRDPGQGYEQYF.

V and J are TRBV14 and TRBJ2-1; no firm D call. Trimming took 6 bases from V and 2 from J, leaving 8 bases between them. Germline values: CDR1 SGHDN, CDR2 FVKESK. The CDR3 contains 13 residues. The CDR3 here is CASRLRAYNEQFF. CDR3 sequence (DNA): TGTGCCAGCAGACTCCGGGCCTACAATGAGCAGTTCTTC.

The chain recombines TRBV5-1 with TRBJ2-3, with 7 nucleotides matching TRBD1. CDR3 size: 15 residues. The germline V gene encodes CDR1 SGHRS and CDR2 YFSETQ. After removal of 4 bases from V and 0 bases from J, the junction contained 5 bases not matched to a gene. CDR3 coding DNA: TGCGCCAGCAGCAAGGGACAGTCTAGCACAGATACGCAGTATTTT. As protein: CASSKGQSSTDTQYF.

The gene calls are TRBV14 and TRBJ2-7; D unresolved. Trimming pared 1 base from V and 5 bases from J, leaving 12 bases between. This CDR3 contains 14 residues. CDR1 is SGHDN and CDR2 is FVKESK in the germline V gene. The CDR3 loop reads CASSQVRLDNEQYF. The CDR3 DNA follows: TGTGCCAGCAGCCAAGTCCGGCTAGACAACGAGCAGTACTTC.

This chain joins TRBV27 and TRBJ2-1, with TRBD2 matching over 12 bases. The CDR3 is 17 amino acids. V shed 4 bases and J 9 bases; nucleotides not matched to a gene: 13. Looked up from germline, CDR1 is MNHEY and CDR2 is SMNVEV (reference sequence). Here the CDR3 DNA reads TGTGCCAGCAGTTCTTGGACTAGCGGGGAGTCCCCCGGTGAGCAGTTCTTC. This sequence encodes CASSSWTSGESPGEQFF.

This clonotype was seen at least ten times. The chain couples TRBV5-4 to TRBJ2-7; 14 bases fit TRBD2. V was clipped by 4 bases and J by 2 bases; unmatched bases: 2. This CDR3 is 15 amino acids long. In germline, CDR1 is SGHNT, CDR2 YYREEE (reference sequence). CDR3 DNA: TGTGCCAGCAGCCCGGGACTAGCGGGGGCCTACGAGCAGTACTTC. Translation: CASSPGLAGAYEQYF. The whole variable domain, filled in from reference TRBV5-4 and TRBJ2-7, reads ETGVTQSPTHLIKTRGQQVTLRCSSQSGHNTVSWYQQALGQGPQFIFQYYREEENGRGNFPPRFSGLQFPNYSSELNVNALELDDSALYLCASSPGLAGAYEQYFGPGTRLTVT.

The V and J genes are TRBV7-6 and TRBJ1-1, with unresolved D. This CDR3 spans 12 amino acids. Per germline, CDR1 SGHVS and CDR2 FNYEAQ. Between the trimmed V and J ends, which lost 3 bases and 8 bases, there was a span of 10 bases. The chain's CDR3 is CASSLPASEAFF. As DNA, the CDR3 is TGTGCCAGCAGCTTGCCGGCTTCCGAAGCTTTCTTT.

J is TRBJ1-4 and V is TRBV7-6; D is ambiguous. V lost 1 base and J 0 bases, leaving 18 bases between the germline ends. Germline V gives CDR1 SGHVS, CDR2 FNYEAQ. CDR3 length: 19 amino acids. The CDR3 region has the DNA TGTGCCAGCAGCTTAGAACCCCTTCGCGGGCTTGCAACTAATGAAAAACTGTTTTTT. Amino acids: CASSLEPLRGLATNEKLFF.

The J gene is TRBJ2-5, the V gene TRBV10-2, with TRBD2 matching over 8 bases. CDR3 size: 18 residues. Germline V gives CDR1 WSHSY, CDR2 SAAADI. The V and J ends lost 2 bases and 5 bases, in that order; junction bases with no gene match: 16. DNA of the CDR3: TGCGCCAGCAGTGAGGAAATAGCGGGGATTCGAGGACACGAGACCCAGTACTTC. Translated: CASSEEIAGIRGHETQYF.

This clonotype was found a few times. The chain uses TRBV12-3 or TRBV12-4 and TRBJ2-7; TRBD1 or TRBD2 may be the D gene (5 bases each). V was pared by 3 bases and J by 5 bases, with 8 bases between. The CDR3 length is 12 residues. The DNA of the CDR3 is TGTGCCAGCAGTTTTTTGGGGGACGAGCAGTACTTC. It specifies CASSFLGDEQYF.

This chain's CDR3 is CASSLDPQATGGDTEAFF. DNA for the CDR3: TGCGCCAGCAGCTTGGACCCACAGGCGACAGGGGGCGATACTGAAGCTTTCTTT. V and J are TRBV5-1 and TRBJ1-1; 10 bases match TRBD1. With 0 bases clipped from V and 5 bases from J, the junction kept 13 bases outside the gene matches. The CDR3 runs to 18 residues. Germline-derived CDR1 and CDR2 are SGHRS and YFSETQ.

This clonotype was seen only a few times. J is TRBJ2-6 and V is TRBV25-1; no definite D call. This CDR3 has 14 amino acids. With 5 bases removed from V and 2 bases from J, the gap between germline ends came to 7 bases. CDR1 is MGHDK, CDR2 SYGVNS, per germline. The CDR3 sequence: CASSSGAGANVLTF. The DNA for the CDR3 is TGTGCCAGCAGTTCTGGAGCTGGGGCCAACGTCCTGACTTTC.

The chain links TRBV28 to TRBJ1-1; D gene ambiguous. Deletions cut 7 bases from V and 5 bases from J, with 11 bases between. This CDR3 comprises 12 residues. Germline V gene sequence: CDR1 MDHEN, CDR2 SYDVKM. The CDR3 sequence is CASTWEGTEAFF. CDR3 DNA sequence: TGTGCCAGCACTTGGGAGGGTACTGAAGCTTTCTTT.

This clonotype was found once. V usage is TRBV27 and J usage is TRBJ1-6, with D unclear. Germline-derived CDR1 and CDR2 are MNHEY and SMNVEV (reference sequence). The CDR3 consists of 15 residues. Trimming removed 5 bases at V and 10 bases at J, with 18 bases between. The CDR3 loop is CASSPWALAGSPLHF. The CDR3 region has the DNA TGTGCCAGCAGTCCATGGGCCTTAGCAGGATCACCCCTCCACTTT.

This clonotype was observed a handful of times. The chain links TRBV18 to TRBJ1-1; D remains unclear. The CDR3 spans 12 residues. Germline-derived CDR1 and CDR2 are KGHSH and LQKENI. V dropped 8 bases and J dropped 1 base, with 8 bases sitting between them. The chain's CDR3 is CASREGNTEAFF. For the CDR3, the DNA is TGTGCCAGCCGAGAGGGGAACACTGAAGCTTTCTTT.

CDR3 amino acids: CASSETDTFITDTQYF. The CDR3 bases are TGTGCCAGCAGTGAGACGGACACCTTTATCACAGATACGCAGTATTTT. This sequence joins TRBV27 and TRBJ2-3; TRBD1 might be the D (5 bases). In germline, CDR1 is MNHEY, CDR2 SMNVEV (reference sequence). This CDR3 has 16 residues. Trimming pared 5 bases from V and 2 bases from J, leaving 17 bases between.

The rearrangement uses TRBV7-2 and TRBJ1-1; tentative D call: TRBD1 (5 bases). V gave up 3 bases and J gave up 11 bases, with 16 bases separating them. CDR3 length: 13 residues. Per the germline V gene, CDR1 is SGHTA and CDR2 is FQGNSA. CDR3 sequence: CASSFNTRGEAFF. As DNA, the CDR3 is TGTGCCAGCAGCTTCAACACTAGGGGCGAGGCTTTCTTT.

The V and J genes are TRBV15 and TRBJ2-7; D gene ambiguous. The ends were cut back, 3 bases at V and 4 bases at J, with 13 bases in the middle. This CDR3 spans 14 amino acids. The germline V gene has CDR1 LNHNV and CDR2 YYDKDF (reference sequence). In DNA, the CDR3 is TGTGCCACCAGCAGTGGAGTGCTGGGATACGAGCAGTACTTC. Its protein product is CATSSGVLGYEQYF.

The chain employs TRBV27 and TRBJ2-2; 10 positions match TRBD2. The V gene end was trimmed by 10 bases and the J gene end by 3 bases; junction bases not matched to a gene: 5. The germline gives CDR1 MNHEY, CDR2 SMNVEV (reference sequence). The CDR3 contains 14 residues. The CDR3 loop is CAIKAGGYTGELFF. In DNA, the CDR3 is TGTGCCATTAAAGCGGGAGGGTACACCGGGGAGCTGTTTTTT.

The chain links TRBV5-1 to TRBJ2-1; D gene unclear. The CDR3 is 13 residues long. Germline values: CDR1 SGHRS, CDR2 YFSETQ. Deletions cut 4 bases from V and 2 bases from J, with 7 bases between. This CDR3 is CASSQYPYNEQFF. CDR3 in DNA: TGCGCCAGCAGCCAATACCCCTACAATGAGCAGTTCTTC.

The genes are TRBV6-5 and TRBJ2-5; weak D call: TRBD2 (7 bases). The CDR3 covers 14 residues. Germline V lookup: CDR1 MNHEY, CDR2 SVGAGI. The germline V and J ends were trimmed by 7 bases and 3 bases, with 15 bases remaining between them. This CDR3 reads CASTPGGGEETQYF. CDR3 nucleotides: TGTGCCAGCACCCCAGGCGGGGGCGAAGAGACCCAGTACTTC.

The chain links TRBV7-6 to TRBJ1-5, with D possibly being TRBD1 (6 bases). The CDR3 totals 13 residues. CDR1 SGHVS and CDR2 FNYEAQ come from the germline V gene. Trimming pared 5 bases from V and 5 bases from J, leaving 10 bases between. The CDR3 here is CASSTGQYQPQHF. In nucleotides, the CDR3 is TGTGCCAGCAGCACAGGACAGTATCAGCCCCAGCATTTT.

This chain uses TRBV19 with TRBJ2-7; D call uncertain. CDR1 LNHDA and CDR2 SQIVND come from the germline V gene (reference sequence). V lost 3 bases, J lost 3 bases, and 12 bases lay in between. The CDR3 is 14 amino acids. The CDR3 sequence is CASSMVLEHYEQYF. The CDR3, as DNA: TGTGCCAGTAGTATGGTTCTCGAACACTACGAGCAGTACTTC.

The table lists this clonotype with a few counts. V gene TRBV4-1 combines with J gene TRBJ2-5; 7 nucleotides align to TRBD2. Germline V lookup: CDR1 MGHRA, CDR2 YSYEKL. The length of the CDR3 is 14 residues. J lost 5 bases, V lost 0 bases, and 3 bases had no gene match. Here the CDR3 reads CASSQEGGFETQYF. The CDR3 DNA sequence: TGCGCCAGCAGCCAAGAGGGAGGGTTCGAGACCCAGTACTTC.

This rearrangement joins TRBV12-3 or TRBV12-4 to TRBJ2-7; D call uncertain. The V and J ends lost 0 bases and 4 bases respectively, with 7 bases between them. This CDR3 region has 13 residues. The CDR3, as DNA: TGTGCCAGCAGTTTAGCACAAAAATACGAGCAGTACTTC. This gives the protein CASSLAQKYEQYF.

This clonotype has just one count. V usage is TRBV5-1 and J usage is TRBJ2-3; D call uncertain. This CDR3 has 12 residues. The V and J ends lost 0 bases and 14 bases respectively, with 13 bases between them. The germline V gene has CDR1 SGHRS and CDR2 YFSETQ. CDR3 sequence reads: CASSLAGDGRYF. Here the CDR3 DNA reads TGCGCCAGCAGCTTGGCCGGTGATGGGCGGTATTTT.

The chain links TRBV28 to TRBJ1-2, with a tentative D call TRBD1 (5 bases). CDR1 and CDR2 (germline): MDHEN, SYDVKM. CDR3 length: 16 residues. V shed 4 bases and J shed 1 base, with 16 bases lying between them. The CDR3 sequence is CASSSLRDPVNYGYTF. CDR3 in DNA: TGTGCCAGCAGTTCCCTCCGGGACCCCGTTAACTATGGCTACACCTTC.

This clonotype has a handful of counts. The CDR3 region is CASSPGPRAEAFF. DNA of the CDR3: TGTGCCAGCAGTCCTGGGCCGCGGGCTGAAGCTTTCTTT. The chain is built from TRBV11-3 and TRBJ1-1; D ambiguous. Trimming took off 6 bases at V and 6 bases at J, with 14 bases between the two ends. This CDR3 has 13 amino acids. The germline CDR1 and CDR2 sequences are SGHNT and YENEEA. Using reference TRBV11-3 and TRBJ1-1 for the parts outside the CDR3, the full variable domain is EAGVVQSPRYKIIEKKQPVAFWCNPISGHNTLYWYLQNLGQGPELLIRYENEEAVDDSQLPKDRFSAERLKGVDSTLKIQPAELGDSAVYLCASSPGPRAEAFFGQGTRLTVV.